This T cell receptor beta chain was obtained from a study of shared T cell receptors in the human thymus. The CDR3 is 17 residues long. Germline CDR1 reads SGHTA; CDR2 reads FQGNSA. The V segment lost 7 bases and the J segment 5 bases; nucleotides outside the gene matches: 16. Some clones are missing from TCRdb's copy, which holds only in-frame ones; the method was immunoSEQ multiplex PCR. Of some 720,000 clones listed, approximately 90% are singletons. This clone was seen a handful of times. The same sample was also studied in work on human thymus T cells.

The receptor comes from a boy under three years old with a congenital heart defect. The chain employs TRBV7-2 and TRBJ2-5, with 10 positions matching TRBD1. The sample comprised thymocytes. This CDR3 reads CASILKLDRGPGETQYF. In DNA form, the CDR3 reads TGTGCCAGCATTCTGAAGCTCGACAGGGGGCCAGGGGAGACCCAGTACTTC.